This is a list of T cell receptor beta chains from one sample in a study of blood T cell repertoires in COVID-19. Produced via immunoSEQ multiplex PCR; TCRdb's table is partial and in-frame only. Of about 240,000 clones in the sample, 80% to 90% were seen once. The sample taken for sequencing was PBMCs or T cells enriched from blood (not recorded which). Receptors originate from a woman younger than 45 who had recovered from COVID-19. Each CDR3 is given without its conserved first and last residue. Fields, in order: clone size, V gene, J gene, CDR3 length, CDR3 protein. The size field is filled for only some rows; it gives once, few, many or a size class.

abundance: .; v_gene: TRBV4-2; j_gene: TRBJ1-4; len: 13; CDR3aa: ASSQVTGENEKLF
abundance: .; v_gene: TRBV27; j_gene: TRBJ1-6; len: 11; CDR3aa: ASSFGGASPLH
abundance: .; v_gene: TRBV28; j_gene: TRBJ2-1; len: 16; CDR3aa: ASSLRGSATLGFSEQF
abundance: .; v_gene: TRBV7-6; j_gene: TRBJ2-1; len: 12; CDR3aa: ASSLTGPYNEQF
abundance: .; v_gene: TRBV7-9; j_gene: TRBJ1-4; len: 11; CDR3aa: ASSPLRDRVMF
abundance: once; v_gene: TRBV4-2; j_gene: TRBJ2-3; len: 13; CDR3aa: ASSQRGRFTDTQY
abundance: .; v_gene: TRBV19; j_gene: TRBJ1-2; len: 17; CDR3aa: ASSRTGGGLSTPNYGYT
abundance: .; v_gene: TRBV27; j_gene: TRBJ1-5; len: 11; CDR3aa: ASSSTPNQPQH
abundance: .; v_gene: TRBV29-1; j_gene: TRBJ2-3; len: 12; CDR3aa: SVARTSGTDTQY
abundance: once; v_gene: TRBV27; j_gene: TRBJ1-2; len: 14; CDR3aa: ASRPLQGARSYGYT
abundance: .; v_gene: TRBV7-9; j_gene: TRBJ2-7; len: 14; CDR3aa: ASSPTGQGSSYEQY
abundance: .; v_gene: TRBV18; j_gene: TRBJ1-1; len: 12; CDR3aa: ASSPRQSNTEAF
abundance: once; v_gene: TRBV19; j_gene: TRBJ2-4; len: 12; CDR3aa: ASSPGQSKNIQY
abundance: once; v_gene: TRBV7-9; j_gene: TRBJ2-1; len: 17; CDR3aa: ASSLRGLAGVVVYNEQF
abundance: .; v_gene: TRBV10-3; j_gene: TRBJ1-1; len: 16; CDR3aa: AISVRGQGGLGNTEAF
abundance: few; v_gene: TRBV28; j_gene: TRBJ2-7; len: 14; CDR3aa: ASSFLLVRSSYEQY
abundance: .; v_gene: TRBV28; j_gene: TRBJ1-2; len: 13; CDR3aa: ASSSGTVRGYGYT
abundance: .; v_gene: TRBV2; j_gene: TRBJ1-1; len: 12; CDR3aa: ASSSGQGAPEAF
abundance: .; v_gene: TRBV28; j_gene: TRBJ1-2; len: 11; CDR3aa: ASSLWSSDGYT
abundance: .; v_gene: TRBV28; j_gene: TRBJ1-2; len: 11; CDR3aa: ASSLGRNYGYT
abundance: .; v_gene: TRBV28; j_gene: TRBJ1-5; len: 13; CDR3aa: ASTGKAGFGQPQH
abundance: .; v_gene: TRBV9; j_gene: TRBJ1-1; len: 12; CDR3aa: ASRELDRGTEAF
abundance: .; v_gene: TRBV11-2; j_gene: TRBJ2-7; len: 12; CDR3aa: ASSFDRNSYEQY
abundance: .; v_gene: TRBV27; j_gene: TRBJ1-5; len: 13; CDR3aa: ASSLGPASNQPQH
abundance: .; v_gene: TRBV4-1; j_gene: TRBJ1-4; len: 11; CDR3aa: ASSPIIDEKLF
abundance: .; v_gene: TRBV19; j_gene: TRBJ2-1; len: 12; CDR3aa: ASGARVSYNEQF
abundance: .; v_gene: TRBV7-9; j_gene: TRBJ1-2; len: 13; CDR3aa: ASSYPGQGLWGYT
abundance: .; v_gene: TRBV6-5; j_gene: TRBJ2-2; len: 13; CDR3aa: ASSLGQGAYGELF
abundance: once; v_gene: TRBV7-6; j_gene: TRBJ1-6; len: 16; CDR3aa: ARLKLTDRSSYNSPLH
abundance: .; v_gene: TRBV19; j_gene: TRBJ2-6; len: 15; CDR3aa: ASSPLTGGTGANVLT
abundance: .; v_gene: TRBV9; j_gene: TRBJ2-1; len: 14; CDR3aa: ASSALAGGAYNEQF